This T cell receptor (beta chain) comes out of a study of blood T cells in healthy people across ages. The CDR3 length is 15 residues. Germline V CDR1 and CDR2: MNHNY, SVGAGI (reference sequence). Combining a sample-barcoded 5' primer with a J-beta primer mix, a second PCR ran for roughly 7 to 11 cycles. TCRdb recomputed calls from the 5' RACE reads with MiXCR, one row per CDR3 protein. Of over 950,000 distinct CDR3 sequences listed, 51% are singletons. Concerning this clonotype itself: Relative to the germline gene, one junction end is altered; a read error may explain this.

The chain uses TRBV6-6 and TRBJ2-7, with TRBD1 identical over 10 bases. The sequenced sample was blood. The TCR sequence derives from a woman between 55 and 75 years old in good health. CDR3 in amino acids: CASSGTGESSDEQYF. The CDR3 DNA reads as TGTGCCAGCAGTGGGACAGGGGAGAGCTCCGACGAGCAGTACTTC.